The rows below give T cell receptor beta chains drawn from one sample of a study of T-cell memory formation after mild COVID-19. TCRdb reprocessed the 5' RACE reads via MiXCR and lists one record per CDR3 protein. Counted here are approximately 45,000 distinct CDR3 sequences, over 6.5% occurring once; the ten biggest clones make up roughly 0.79%. The sequenced sample consisted of PBMCs or a T cell subset sorted from them (not recorded which). These receptors all come from an adult who had mild COVID-19 (a few samples of this study predate the infection). Cell type and time point are not known. The CDR3 runs from the conserved cysteine through the conserved F or W. Each record gives: D gene, J gene, clone size, V gene, CDR3 DNA, CDR3 protein. D genes are given only for firm matches. Clone size is stated in some rows and not others, as once, few, many or a class when expanded.

-	TRBJ2-1	few	TRBV25-1	TGTGCCAGCAAGAGGGGCAGGGGCAATTACAATGAGCAGTTCTTC	CASKRGRGNYNEQFF
-	TRBJ2-7	many	TRBV18	TGTGCCAGCTCACCACGGAATCCGCCCGAGGGCCACGAGCAGTACTTC	CASSPRNPPEGHEQYF
TRBD1	TRBJ1-2	few	TRBV30	TGTGCCTGGAGCCGGACAGGGGTCGCTAACTATGGCTACACCTTC	CAWSRTGVANYGYTF
-	TRBJ1-6	-	TRBV2	TGTGCCAGTGAACAGAGTCCCAATTCACCCCTCCACTTT	CASEQSPNSPLHF
-	TRBJ2-3	-	TRBV7-2	TGTGCCAGCAGCAAGGGTCATTTGTCAGGCACAGATACGCAGTATTTT	CASSKGHLSGTDTQYF
TRBD2	TRBJ2-4	many	TRBV5-1	TGCGCCAGCAGCTTGGACCCGTTAGCGGGGGGCAACATTCAGTACTTC	CASSLDPLAGGNIQYF
-	TRBJ2-2	many	TRBV4-1	TGCGCCAGCAGCCAAGAAGGGGCAGGGGCCACCGGGGAGCTGTTTTTT	CASSQEGAGATGELFF
TRBD1	TRBJ1-3	many	TRBV12-3/TRBV12-4	TGTGCCAGCAGTCATCCGGGACAGTGGACGCGGAACACCATATATTTT	CASSHPGQWTRNTIYF
-	TRBJ2-3	many	TRBV2	TGTGCCAGCAAAGCGAGCGCAATTACGCAGTATTTT	CASKASAITQYF
-	TRBJ1-1	many	TRBV5-1	TGCGCCAGCAGCTTTGATGGCAGCAACACTGAAGCTTTCTTT	CASSFDGSNTEAFF
-	TRBJ1-2	many	TRBV7-3	TGTGCCAGCAGCAGCATCTCCCTAGGGGGCTATGGCTACACCTTC	CASSSISLGGYGYTF
-	TRBJ2-7	many	TRBV29-1	TGCAGCGTTCGCACTTCTCGGCACGAGCAGTACTTC	CSVRTSRHEQYF
TRBD1	TRBJ2-7	many	TRBV7-7	TGTGCTAGCAGCTTAAGTGGGACAGGGGTCCACGAGCAGTACTTC	CASSLSGTGVHEQYF